The entry that follows covers one TCR beta chain sequence. How the authors handled the data: The authors estimated nucleated cell counts from reference gene primer amplification. The method was immunoSEQ multiplex PCR; TCRdb's version includes in-frame clones alone and lacks a portion of them. V and J calls and clone size are copied from that table; D and trimming were computed from the DNA. The sample records about 390,000 clones, around 87% being singletons. Which cohort a participant joined came from the clinical history participants gave. This sample is drawn from a study of blood T cell repertoires in COVID-19. Trimming pared 4 bases from V and 4 bases from J, leaving 14 bases between. From germline, CDR1 is MNHEY and CDR2 SVGAGI. The CDR3 loop spans 15 amino acids.

The rearrangement links TRBV6-5 to TRBJ2-1; possibly TRBD2 for D (5 bases). This clonotype was sampled from a woman aged 45 to 65 who had recovered from COVID-19. The source material was PBMCs or T cells enriched from blood (not recorded which). The DNA for the CDR3 is TGTGCCAGCAGTTCTAGTGGAGCGGCGTACAATGAGCAGTTCTTC. This translates into CASSSSGAAYNEQFF.